The 4 T cell receptor beta chains below were found in one sample sequenced in a study of shared clonotypes between healthy human individuals. The protocol was immunoSEQ multiplex PCR, while the TCRdb copy is restricted to in-frame clones and leaves out a portion. The table lists approximately 2.5 million clones, approximately 94% of them singletons, with roughly 0.13% in the top ten. The sample was naive CD4+ T cells sorted from blood. The subset: CD45RA+ positively selected. The receptors come from a man aged 18 to 29 in good health.

This clone was detected once. The chain joins TRBV7-2 to TRBJ1-6, with TRBD1 identical over 8 bases. Germline CDR1 SGHTA, CDR2 FQGNSA. Trimming removed 5 bases from V and 1 base from J; junction bases left unmatched: 1. The CDR3 consists of 15 residues. CDR3 sequence: CASSGQGSYNSPLHF. The CDR3 DNA is TGTGCCAGCAGCGGACAGGGTTCCTATAATTCACCCCTCCACTTT.

The chain links TRBV7-8 to TRBJ2-5; 12 nucleotides align to TRBD2. V gave up 1 base and J gave up 3 bases; unmatched junction bases: 15. CDR1 SGHVS and CDR2 FQNEAQ come from the germline V gene. CDR3 length: 20 amino acids. In nucleotides, the CDR3 is TGTGCCAGCAGCTTAGGAAGGGCTAGCGGGAGGGCCCTTAAAGAAGAGACCCAGTACTTC. It translates to CASSLGRASGRALKEETQYF.

This chain joins TRBV5-4 and TRBJ2-3, with TRBD2 matching over 12 bases. The ends lost 2 bases at V and 5 bases at J; junction bases unmatched: 6. CDR3 length: 16 residues. Germline CDR1 SGHNT, CDR2 YYREEE (reference sequence). CDR3 residues: CASSFRLAGVQDTQYF. CDR3 nucleotide sequence: TGTGCCAGCAGCTTCAGACTAGCGGGAGTTCAAGATACGCAGTATTTT. Complete variable domain (other parts from reference TRBV5-4 and TRBJ2-3): ETGVTQSPTHLIKTRGQQVTLRCSSQSGHNTVSWYQQALGQGPQFIFQYYREEENGRGNFPPRFSGLQFPNYSSELNVNALELDDSALYLCASSFRLAGVQDTQYFGPGTRLTVL.

This sequence joins TRBV10-2 and TRBJ2-7; 7 nucleotides match TRBD2. Losses at the gene ends were 4 bases for V and 6 bases for J; bases not matched to a gene: 12. The CDR3 runs to 15 residues. Germline V lookup: CDR1 WSHSY, CDR2 SAAADI. Written as DNA, the CDR3 is TGCGCCAGCAGTGTGGCTAGCGGACGGCTCCTCGAGCAGTACTTC. This translates into CASSVASGRLLEQYF.